A single count supports the clone carrying this T cell receptor (beta chain). Using immunoSEQ multiplex PCR, the repertoire was profiled, and TCRdb retains in-frame clones only, with some absent. The sample has 100,000 to 150,000 clones, around nine tenths seen once. The data belong to a study of control samples from healthy donors and cancer patients. V was shortened by 2 bases and J by 2 bases, with 15 bases between the two germline ends. The CDR3 is 16 amino acids. Per the germline V gene, CDR1 is SGHTA and CDR2 is FQGNSA. The receptor comes from a man between 50 and 59 years old in good health. Material: blood. The chain employs TRBV7-2 and TRBJ2-5; possibly TRBD2 for D (6 bases). Here the CDR3 DNA reads TGTGCCAGCAGCTTATGGGATCTGGCGGGACAAGAGACCCAGTACTTC. Translation: CASSLWDLAGQETQYF.